This TCR beta chain was sequenced during a study of T cell repertoires in cytomegalovirus infection. Study details: Based on public TCR beta signatures, there were indications of CMV infection and of a matching HLA type.

This clonotype was observed many times. This CDR3 is 16 amino acids long. Germline-derived CDR1 and CDR2 are SGHTA and FQGNSA. With V trimmed by 3 bases and J by 5 bases, 10 bases remained unmatched. Each CDR3 protein is one row after TCRdb ran MiXCR on the reads. The sample records fewer than 400,000 distinct CDR3 sequences, roughly 20% being singletons. The source material was PBMCs. The TCR was taken from a human donor in good health (CMV status not recorded). Some clones in this sample may be carry-over from other donors' samples. V and J are TRBV7-2 and TRBJ2-5; 9 nucleotides agree with TRBD1. The CDR3 sequence: CASSLAGTGSYETQYF. CDR3 DNA: TGTGCCAGCAGCTTGGCCGGGACAGGGAGCTACGAGACCCAGTACTTC.